The rows below give T cell receptor beta chains drawn from one sample of a study of CD8+CD57+ T cells in acquired aplastic anemia. TCRdb independently ran MiXCR on the reads; one entry per CDR3 protein. The sample has approximately 200,000 distinct CDR3 sequences; less than 65% are singletons. Input material: sorted CD4+, CD8+, or CD8+CD57+ T cells (not recorded which) from PBMCs. The receptors originated from a human donor in good health, serving as a control. CDR3s include the opening cysteine and the closing phenylalanine or tryptophan. The order of the fields is J gene, V gene, D gene, clone size, CDR3 protein, CDR3 DNA. The D gene is left open where the match is weak. Clone sizes are given selectively: once, few, many, or a class where the clone is expanded.

j_call: TRBJ2-5; v_call: TRBV5-6; d_call: -; clone_size: few; cdr3_aa: CASSPGLQETQYF; cdr3_nt: TGTGCCAGCTCACCCGGACTTCAAGAGACCCAGTACTTC
j_call: TRBJ2-2; v_call: TRBV7-3; d_call: -; clone_size: -; cdr3_aa: CASSLQGRTGELFF; cdr3_nt: TGTGCCAGCAGCTTACAGGGGAGGACCGGGGAGCTGTTTTTT
j_call: TRBJ1-6; v_call: TRBV6-1; d_call: -; clone_size: many; cdr3_aa: CASSGDGGLNSPLHF; cdr3_nt: TGTGCCAGCAGTGGGGACGGCGGGTTGAATTCACCCCTCCACTTT
j_call: TRBJ1-1; v_call: TRBV7-6; d_call: -; clone_size: -; cdr3_aa: CASSFGTTTEAFF; cdr3_nt: TGTGCCAGCAGCTTTGGGACAACGACTGAAGCTTTCTTT
j_call: TRBJ1-6; v_call: TRBV20-1; d_call: -; clone_size: -; cdr3_aa: CSALGISPLHF; cdr3_nt: TGCAGTGCTTTGGGTATTTCACCCCTCCACTTT
j_call: TRBJ1-2; v_call: TRBV7-2; d_call: -; clone_size: many; cdr3_aa: CASSLDQGPYGYTF; cdr3_nt: TGTGCCAGCAGCTTAGATCAGGGTCCCTATGGCTACACCTTC
j_call: TRBJ1-1; v_call: TRBV5-6; d_call: -; clone_size: many; cdr3_aa: CASSLVRGSGTEAFF; cdr3_nt: TGTGCCAGCAGCTTGGTGCGGGGTTCGGGGACTGAAGCTTTCTTT
j_call: TRBJ2-7; v_call: TRBV19; d_call: -; clone_size: many; cdr3_aa: CASSTGNSYEQYF; cdr3_nt: TGTGCCAGTAGTACGGGGAACTCCTACGAGCAGTACTTC
j_call: TRBJ1-2; v_call: TRBV20-1; d_call: -; clone_size: many; cdr3_aa: CSAKAGNRAGNYGYTF; cdr3_nt: TGCAGTGCTAAGGCTGGAAACAGGGCGGGAAACTATGGCTACACCTTC
j_call: TRBJ2-7; v_call: TRBV10-2; d_call: -; clone_size: -; cdr3_aa: CASNARTGFSYEQYF; cdr3_nt: TGCGCCAGCAACGCCCGAACAGGGTTTTCCTACGAGCAGTACTTC
j_call: TRBJ1-1; v_call: TRBV10-3; d_call: -; clone_size: -; cdr3_aa: CAISTRMNTEAFF; cdr3_nt: TGTGCCATCTCCACACGAATGAACACTGAAGCTTTCTTT
j_call: TRBJ1-1; v_call: TRBV11-2; d_call: -; clone_size: many; cdr3_aa: CASSLDQGSFRTEAFF; cdr3_nt: TGTGCCAGCAGCTTAGATCAGGGCAGTTTCCGTACTGAAGCTTTCTTT
j_call: TRBJ2-1; v_call: TRBV7-3; d_call: -; clone_size: many; cdr3_aa: CASSLPPQGQFF; cdr3_nt: TGTGCCAGCAGCTTACCACCCCAGGGGCAGTTCTTC
j_call: TRBJ1-5; v_call: TRBV9; d_call: -; clone_size: once; cdr3_aa: CASSRTVNSNQPQHF; cdr3_nt: TGTGCCAGCAGTCGGACGGTGAATAGCAATCAGCCCCAGCATTTT
j_call: TRBJ2-1; v_call: TRBV19; d_call: TRBD1; clone_size: many; cdr3_aa: CANRGHNEQFF; cdr3_nt: TGTGCCAACAGGGGTCACAATGAGCAGTTCTTC
j_call: TRBJ1-6; v_call: TRBV12-3/TRBV12-4; d_call: -; clone_size: many; cdr3_aa: CASSPHSNSPLHF; cdr3_nt: TGTGCCAGCAGTCCCCACAGTAATTCACCCCTCCACTTT
j_call: TRBJ1-2; v_call: TRBV5-1; d_call: -; clone_size: few; cdr3_aa: CASSPTGRDGYTF; cdr3_nt: TGCGCCAGCAGCCCTACAGGGAGAGATGGCTACACCTTC
j_call: TRBJ2-7; v_call: TRBV20-1; d_call: TRBD1; clone_size: few; cdr3_aa: CSALTGQGAGEQYF; cdr3_nt: TGCAGTGCACTAACCGGACAGGGGGCTGGTGAGCAGTACTTC
j_call: TRBJ2-3; v_call: TRBV5-1; d_call: -; clone_size: -; cdr3_aa: CASSLSADGDTQYF; cdr3_nt: TGCGCCAGCAGCTTGTCCGCAGATGGAGATACGCAGTATTTT
j_call: TRBJ1-2; v_call: TRBV7-2; d_call: TRBD1; clone_size: -; cdr3_aa: CASSRPTGEGYTF; cdr3_nt: TGTGCCAGCAGCCGCCCGACAGGGGAAGGCTACACCTTC
j_call: TRBJ1-5; v_call: TRBV10-3; d_call: TRBD1; clone_size: few; cdr3_aa: CAISPDRGGGQPQHF; cdr3_nt: TGTGCCATCAGTCCCGACAGGGGAGGGGGTCAGCCCCAGCATTTT
j_call: TRBJ2-1; v_call: TRBV30; d_call: TRBD2; clone_size: -; cdr3_aa: CAWSRGGTYNEQFF; cdr3_nt: TGTGCCTGGAGTCGCGGGGGGACCTACAATGAGCAGTTCTTC
j_call: TRBJ2-3; v_call: TRBV15; d_call: -; clone_size: -; cdr3_aa: CATSRVGGGADTQYF; cdr3_nt: TGTGCCACCAGCAGAGTAGGGGGTGGGGCAGATACGCAGTATTTT
j_call: TRBJ2-5; v_call: TRBV7-6; d_call: TRBD1; clone_size: -; cdr3_aa: CASSLEGQTF; cdr3_nt: TGTGCCAGCAGCTTAGAGGGACAGACGTTC
j_call: TRBJ1-4; v_call: TRBV5-1; d_call: TRBD1; clone_size: many; cdr3_aa: CASRLQGAHEKLFF; cdr3_nt: TGCGCCAGCCGATTACAGGGGGCTCATGAAAAACTGTTTTTT
j_call: TRBJ1-2; v_call: TRBV25-1; d_call: -; clone_size: -; cdr3_aa: CASRTGGDGYTF; cdr3_nt: TGTGCCAGCCGAACGGGGGGAGATGGCTACACCTTC
j_call: TRBJ2-7; v_call: TRBV19; d_call: TRBD1; clone_size: once; cdr3_aa: CASSKGRGTGPYEQYF; cdr3_nt: TGTGCCAGTAGTAAAGGGAGGGGGACAGGGCCCTACGAGCAGTACTTC
j_call: TRBJ2-1; v_call: TRBV7-2; d_call: TRBD2; clone_size: -; cdr3_aa: CASSILAGGPNEQFF; cdr3_nt: TGTGCCAGCAGCATACTAGCGGGGGGGCCTAATGAGCAGTTCTTC
j_call: TRBJ2-1; v_call: TRBV18; d_call: -; clone_size: many; cdr3_aa: CASSQESRQFF; cdr3_nt: TGTGCCAGCTCACAAGAGTCGCGGCAGTTCTTC
j_call: TRBJ2-7; v_call: TRBV10-1; d_call: TRBD1; clone_size: few; cdr3_aa: CASSECPGTGVSYEQYF; cdr3_nt: TGCGCCAGCAGTGAGTGCCCCGGGACAGGGGTCTCCTACGAGCAGTACTTC
j_call: TRBJ1-1; v_call: TRBV7-2; d_call: TRBD1; clone_size: many; cdr3_aa: CASSPSGGGGTEAFF; cdr3_nt: TGTGCCAGCAGCCCCTCAGGGGGCGGTGGTACTGAAGCTTTCTTT
j_call: TRBJ2-7; v_call: TRBV7-2; d_call: TRBD2; clone_size: many; cdr3_aa: CASSTGLAGSEQYF; cdr3_nt: TGTGCCAGCAGCACCGGACTAGCGGGTTCCGAGCAGTACTTC
j_call: TRBJ1-2; v_call: TRBV11-2; d_call: TRBD1; clone_size: once; cdr3_aa: CASSRTGFEGYTF; cdr3_nt: TGTGCCAGCAGCCGGACAGGGTTTGAGGGCTACACCTTC
j_call: TRBJ1-2; v_call: TRBV19; d_call: -; clone_size: -; cdr3_aa: CASKSPGAGLRGYTF; cdr3_nt: TGTGCCAGTAAATCACCTGGGGCAGGGCTGAGAGGCTACACCTTC
j_call: TRBJ1-5; v_call: TRBV6-1; d_call: -; clone_size: -; cdr3_aa: CASSDSGGYNQPQHF; cdr3_nt: TGTGCTAGCAGTGATTCGGGAGGTTACAATCAGCCCCAGCATTTT
j_call: TRBJ1-5; v_call: TRBV24-1; d_call: -; clone_size: -; cdr3_aa: CATSAGRGRDLRANQPQHF; cdr3_nt: TGTGCCACCAGTGCGGGGAGGGGGAGGGACCTGCGAGCAAATCAGCCCCAGCATTTT
j_call: TRBJ2-5; v_call: TRBV7-7; d_call: -; clone_size: once; cdr3_aa: CASSLLRTTFQETQYF; cdr3_nt: TGTGCCAGCAGCTTATTACGGACTACGTTCCAAGAGACCCAGTACTTC
j_call: TRBJ2-7; v_call: TRBV19; d_call: -; clone_size: -; cdr3_aa: CASSIRDSQPTYEQCF; cdr3_nt: TGTGCCAGTAGTATTCGGGACTCACAGCCGACCTACGAGCAGTGCTTC
j_call: TRBJ2-3; v_call: TRBV20-1; d_call: -; clone_size: few; cdr3_aa: CSAGGPNQLSTDTQYF; cdr3_nt: TGCAGTGCTGGGGGGCCGAATCAGCTTAGCACAGATACGCAGTATTTT
j_call: TRBJ2-7; v_call: TRBV7-6; d_call: TRBD2; clone_size: -; cdr3_aa: CASSFGRAAGELYF; cdr3_nt: TGTGCCAGCAGCTTCGGGAGGGCGGCCGGGGAGCTGTACTTC
j_call: TRBJ1-2; v_call: TRBV7-9; d_call: -; clone_size: once; cdr3_aa: CASSLSGEGYTF; cdr3_nt: TGTGCCAGCAGCTTGTCGGGGGAGGGCTACACCTTC
j_call: TRBJ1-6; v_call: TRBV20-1; d_call: TRBD1; clone_size: -; cdr3_aa: CSARRDRGGSPLHF; cdr3_nt: TGCAGTGCTAGACGGGACAGGGGAGGATCACCCCTCCACTTT
j_call: TRBJ1-2; v_call: TRBV5-1; d_call: TRBD1; clone_size: -; cdr3_aa: CASSWGQPLNPLDGYTF; cdr3_nt: TGCGCCAGCAGCTGGGGACAGCCCCTAAACCCCCTAGATGGCTACACCTTC
j_call: TRBJ1-2; v_call: TRBV3-1; d_call: TRBD1; clone_size: many; cdr3_aa: CASRTGDRGYTF; cdr3_nt: TGTGCCAGCCGGACAGGGGATCGTGGCTACACCTTC
j_call: TRBJ2-7; v_call: TRBV5-1; d_call: TRBD2; clone_size: many; cdr3_aa: CASSLAASGGDYEQYF; cdr3_nt: TGCGCCAGCAGCTTGGCAGCTAGCGGGGGGGACTACGAGCAGTACTTC
j_call: TRBJ1-2; v_call: TRBV20-1; d_call: -; clone_size: many; cdr3_aa: CSTGPGGAGYTF; cdr3_nt: TGCAGCACCGGGCCCGGAGGGGCCGGCTACACCTTC
j_call: TRBJ1-5; v_call: TRBV20-1; d_call: -; clone_size: -; cdr3_aa: CSAGTVGLGNQPQHF; cdr3_nt: TGCAGTGCGGGCACAGTCGGTTTGGGCAATCAGCCCCAGCATTTT
j_call: TRBJ2-5; v_call: TRBV20-1; d_call: TRBD2; clone_size: -; cdr3_aa: CSSRPPSGETQYF; cdr3_nt: TGCAGTTCGCGCCCCCCTAGCGGGGAGACCCAGTACTTC